These 23 T cell receptor beta chains originate from one sample sequenced in a study of synovial regulatory T cells in juvenile arthritis. Whole-study findings and limits: Blood Treg cells that were inflammation-associated showed lower TCR diversity than other blood Treg cells.

Profiled with immunoSEQ multiplex PCR; TCRdb holds only in-frame clones, not every one. Seen in this sample are 8,500 to 10,000 clones; the ten most common clones hold 1.5% to 2%. What these receptors recognize is not known. The sequenced sample was Treg cells from blood. Indicated subset: HLA-DR+ inflammation-associated blood Treg cells. The source of these receptors is a donor younger than 30 with juvenile idiopathic arthritis.

The V gene is TRBV5-1, the J gene TRBJ1-2; TCRdb's D gene call, TRBD1, goes unchecked for lack of DNA. The germline gives CDR1 SGHRS, CDR2 YFSETQ. The CDR3 is 14 amino acids. The DNA is unrecorded. CDR3 loop: CASSPGQGSYGYTF.

The gene calls are TRBV6-5 and TRBJ2-7; TCRdb designates TRBD2, a call that cannot be tested without DNA. The germline V gene has CDR1 MNHEY and CDR2 SVGAGI. The CDR3 spans 14 residues. The protein alone is recorded here. CDR3 region: CASSYSRLEDEQYF.

The chain uses TRBV28 and TRBJ1-6; TCRdb designates TRBD1, a call that cannot be tested without DNA. This CDR3 has 13 residues. No DNA appears here. Germline V lookup: CDR1 MDHEN, CDR2 SYDVKM. This CDR3 is CASRYRVDSPLHF.

The gene calls are TRBV2 and TRBJ2-2; the D gene TCRdb calls, TRBD2, cannot be checked with no DNA. The CDR3 has 18 residues. No coding sequence is recorded. Germline lookup yields CDR1 SNHLY and CDR2 FYNNEI. The CDR3 loop reads CASSEDLSGGTNTGELFF.

V gene TRBV29-1 combines with J gene TRBJ2-3. The CDR3 sequence is 14 residues long. No DNA accompanies this entry. Germline CDR1 is SQVTM and CDR2 is ANQGSEA. CDR3 in amino acids: CSVDGLENTDTQYF.

This sequence joins TRBV7-9 and TRBJ2-2; the TCRdb call, TRBD2, lacks DNA for checking. There are 15 residues in the CDR3. DNA was not recorded. The germline CDR1 and CDR2 sequences are SEHNR and FQNEAQ (reference sequence). The CDR3 reads CASSTAVSSAGELFF. Combining the CDR3 with reference TRBV7-9 and TRBJ2-2 gives the whole variable domain DTGVSQNPRHKITKRGQNVTFRCDPISEHNRLYWYRQTLGQGPEFLTYFQNEAQLEKSRLLSDRFSAERPKGSFSTLEIQRTEQGDSAMYLCASSTAVSSAGELFFGEGSRLTVL.

The V gene is TRBV10-1, the J gene TRBJ2-3; TCRdb indicates TRBD1, and absent DNA this call remains unverified. Germline CDR1 is WNHNN and CDR2 is SYGVQD (reference sequence). The CDR3 sequence is 12 residues long. No DNA appears here. The CDR3: CASSLTEDTQYF.

V and J are TRBV4-3 and TRBJ1-2. The germline V gene encodes CDR1 LGHNA and CDR2 YSLEER. CDR3 size: 15 residues. Only the protein sequence is given. The CDR3 sequence: CASSQDRVGNYGYTF.

The chain couples TRBV6-1 to TRBJ2-7. This CDR3 is 16 amino acids long. Only the protein is on record. Germline values: CDR1 MNHNS, CDR2 SASEGT. This CDR3 reads CASSATPGPQGVGQYF.

The rearrangement uses TRBV20-1 and TRBJ1-2. Looked up from germline, CDR1 is DFQATT and CDR2 is SNEGSKA (reference sequence). This CDR3 region has 11 residues. No DNA sequence is on record. The CDR3 sequence: CSAREGYGYTF.

The chain uses TRBV27 and TRBJ1-1. Per germline, CDR1 MNHEY and CDR2 SMNVEV (reference sequence). This CDR3 has 12 amino acids. The coding DNA is unavailable. The CDR3 here is CASTGNGGEAFF.

V usage is TRBV4-1 and J usage is TRBJ2-7. Germline V gene lookup returns CDR1 MGHRA and CDR2 YSYEKL. This CDR3 region has 15 residues. No DNA is given. This chain's CDR3 is CASSPTGASLYEQYF.

The chain has TRBV5-6 and TRBJ1-1. From germline, CDR1 is SGHDT and CDR2 YYEEEE. This CDR3 contains 17 residues. No DNA has been recorded. This CDR3 reads CASSLVTGGILNTEAFF.

The rearrangement uses TRBV7-8 and TRBJ2-6. This CDR3 comprises 11 residues. The DNA is not on file. CDR1 and CDR2 (germline): SGHVS, FQNEAQ. CDR3 sequence reads: CAGDGANVLTF.

The V call is TRBV7-6, the J call TRBJ2-7; as DNA is missing, the TRBD2 call by TCRdb cannot be tested. Germline CDR1 and CDR2: SGHVS and FNYEAQ. The CDR3 runs 16 residues. The DNA is unrecorded. This chain's CDR3 is CASSLGLAGSSYEQYF.

The V and J genes are TRBV28 and TRBJ1-2; TCRdb calls TRBD1, which cannot be checked without DNA. Germline values: CDR1 MDHEN, CDR2 SYDVKM. The CDR3 is made up of 17 amino acids. The protein alone is recorded here. CDR3 residues: CASSHFTGTKLHYGYTF.

The rearrangement joins TRBV5-1 to TRBJ1-2. Germline-derived CDR1 and CDR2 are SGHRS and YFSETQ. This CDR3 region has 14 residues. The protein alone is recorded here. The chain's CDR3 is CASSLERVDYGYTF.

The chain links TRBV28 to TRBJ1-1; no DNA is available, so the TRBD1 call from TCRdb remains unchecked. The CDR3 consists of 17 residues. No DNA appears here. The germline V gene has CDR1 MDHEN and CDR2 SYDVKM. The CDR3 loop is CASSFSPVDSANTEAFF.

This chain uses TRBV10-3 with TRBJ2-7. This CDR3 is built from 13 residues. There is no recorded DNA. Germline values: CDR1 ENHRY, CDR2 SYGVKD. The CDR3 here is CAMDRDGSYEQYF.

CDR3: CASSYSSGAQYF. The chain is built from TRBV6-5 and TRBJ2-5; the D call of TRBD1 rests on TCRdb alone, since no DNA is present to check it. The CDR3 totals 12 residues. The entry carries no DNA sequence. Germline CDR1 MNHEY, CDR2 SVGAGI.

The chain joins TRBV27 to TRBJ1-5; the TRBD1 assignment by TCRdb is unverifiable without DNA. This CDR3 spans 14 amino acids. DNA is not on record. Per germline, CDR1 MNHEY and CDR2 SMNVEV (reference sequence). CDR3 in amino acids: CASSFGGGGQPQHF.

V usage is TRBV20-1 and J usage is TRBJ2-2. CDR1 and CDR2 from the germline V gene are DFQATT and SNEGSKA (reference sequence). CDR3 length: 10 amino acids. Only the protein sequence is given. The chain's CDR3 is CSAMAGELFF.

This sequence joins TRBV5-4 and TRBJ2-2; TCRdb proposes TRBD2, but this gene call is untestable without DNA. Germline V CDR1 and CDR2: SGHNT, YYREEE (reference sequence). CDR3 length: 15 amino acids. DNA for this receptor is not on file. This CDR3 reads CASSLGLAGAGELFF.